The TCR beta chain described here comes from a study of cytotoxic CD8 clonotypes in ibrutinib-treated CLL. Whole-study findings and limits: Rare overall, public clonotypes shrank or held steady under therapy. Clonality increased at ibrutinib response, then returned toward baseline at progression.

With respect to this clone: What it recognizes is unknown.

The CDR3 consists of 14 residues. Trimming took 5 bases from V and 3 from J, leaving 13 bases between them. The V gene's germline CDR1 is SGHNT and CDR2 YENEEA. T cells were sequenced at a targeted depth of 1 in 200,000 to 1 in 1 million. Method: immunoSEQ multiplex PCR; TCRdb's copy keeps in-frame clones and lacks some. The data contain around 150,000 clones, approximately 91% of them singletons. The chain carries TRBV11-3 and TRBJ1-1; a possible D gene is TRBD1 (5 bases). The source was PBMCs, collected at disease progression, from a patient treated with ibrutinib. The source of this sequence is a human donor with chronic lymphocytic leukemia. CDR3 coding DNA: TGTGCCAGCAGCCTCTCGGGGGGGTACACTGAAGCTTTCTTT. The encoded protein is CASSLSGGYTEAFF.